This is a list of T cell receptor beta chains from one sample in a study of T-cell memory formation after mild COVID-19. Each CDR3 protein is one row after TCRdb ran MiXCR on the 5' RACE reads. The table has fewer than 250,000 distinct CDR3 sequences, 15% to 17% seen once. What was sequenced was PBMCs or a T cell subset sorted from them (not recorded which). These receptors all come from an adult woman who had mild COVID-19 (a few samples of this study predate the infection). Cell type and time point are not known. Each CDR3 is given with its conserved first and last residue. Each record gives: clone size, D gene, V gene, J gene, CDR3 DNA, CDR3 protein. D genes are given only for firm matches. Size is omitted from some rows. Given values are once, few, many or a class for expanded clones.

size: few
D: NA
V: TRBV14
J: TRBJ2-3
DNA: TGTGCCAGCAGCCAAGATCCCCAAAGGCGCACAGATACGCAGTATTTT
CDR3: CASSQDPQRRTDTQYF

size: NA
D: NA
V: TRBV6-6
J: TRBJ2-7
DNA: TGTGCCAGCAGTTACGACGGCGGACGCGGCGAGCAGTACTTC
CDR3: CASSYDGGRGEQYF

size: few
D: TRBD1
V: TRBV20-1
J: TRBJ1-1
DNA: TGCAGTGCTAGGCGTGGTCAGGGGGACACTGAAGCTTTCTTT
CDR3: CSARRGQGDTEAFF

size: NA
D: NA
V: TRBV10-3
J: TRBJ1-2
DNA: TGTGCCATCAGTGGGGACGGGTCCTATGGCTACACCTTC
CDR3: CAISGDGSYGYTF

size: few
D: TRBD1
V: TRBV19
J: TRBJ1-5
DNA: TGTGCCACCCGGGGACAGGGGAATCAGCCCCAGCATTTT
CDR3: CATRGQGNQPQHF

size: few
D: TRBD1
V: TRBV6-5
J: TRBJ2-7
DNA: TGTGCCAGCAGTCGAGGACAGGGGGCGAAAACCTACGAGCAGTACTTC
CDR3: CASSRGQGAKTYEQYF

size: NA
D: TRBD2
V: TRBV4-2
J: TRBJ2-1
DNA: TGTGCCAGCAGCCTTGAGACTAGCGGGTACAATGAGCAGTTCTTC
CDR3: CASSLETSGYNEQFF

size: NA
D: NA
V: TRBV5-5
J: TRBJ2-7
DNA: TGTGCCAGCAGCTTGGTAGTTGGGAGGAGCCACGAGCAGTACTTC
CDR3: CASSLVVGRSHEQYF

size: NA
D: TRBD2
V: TRBV6-5
J: TRBJ2-7
DNA: TGTGCCAGCAGCAGTAGCGGGCGCTCCTACGAGCAGTACTTC
CDR3: CASSSSGRSYEQYF

size: NA
D: NA
V: TRBV5-1
J: TRBJ1-2
DNA: TGCGCCAGCAGAGGGGTGGCAGGGACTCGATATGGCTACACCTTC
CDR3: CASRGVAGTRYGYTF

size: NA
D: NA
V: TRBV20-1
J: TRBJ2-3
DNA: TGCAGTGCTCCCCGGGGAGGTAACACAGATACGCAGTATTTT
CDR3: CSAPRGGNTDTQYF

size: NA
D: TRBD1
V: TRBV10-3
J: TRBJ1-2
DNA: TGTGCCATCAGTGAGTCCTCGACAGGGGGCCCCTATGGCTACACCTTC
CDR3: CAISESSTGGPYGYTF

size: NA
D: NA
V: TRBV15
J: TRBJ1-3
DNA: TGTGCCACCAGCAGAACACAGGAGCCGAGCTCTGGAAACACCATATATTTT
CDR3: CATSRTQEPSSGNTIYF

size: NA
D: TRBD2
V: TRBV15
J: TRBJ2-1
DNA: TGTGCCACCAGCAGGACTAGCGGGTTTTACAATGAGCAGTTCTTC
CDR3: CATSRTSGFYNEQFF

size: few
D: TRBD1
V: TRBV7-9
J: TRBJ2-7
DNA: TGTGCCAGCAGCCCGCCCGGGACAGGGGGCTACATGTTGTCCTACGAGCAGTACTTC
CDR3: CASSPPGTGGYMLSYEQYF

size: few
D: TRBD2
V: TRBV11-1
J: TRBJ2-1
DNA: TGTGCCAGCAGCCCACCCCTGCGAACTAGCGCCGATGAGCAGTTCTTC
CDR3: CASSPPLRTSADEQFF

size: few
D: NA
V: TRBV2
J: TRBJ1-2
DNA: TGTGCCAGCAAGAGGAGTCTTTTTAACTATGGCTACACCTTC
CDR3: CASKRSLFNYGYTF